The following is a T cell receptor (beta chain) sequence with its context. These data are taken from a study of CXCR3-negative and CXCR3-positive naive CD8 T cells. Via 5' RACE with UMI labels, TRB cDNA libraries were prepared. TCRdb reprocessed the 5' RACE reads and reports one entry per CDR3 protein, with no DNA. Its clone listing holds 70,000 to 100,000 distinct CDR3 sequences. This CDR3 has 14 residues. The V gene's germline CDR1 is MDHEN and CDR2 SYDVKM. V gene TRBV28 combines with J gene TRBJ1-2; absent DNA, TCRdb's TRBD1 call cannot be checked. Input material: naive CXCR3- CD8+ T cells from blood. Regarding subset: CD45RO-CCR7+CD27+CD95- naive CD8+ T cells lacking CXCR3 (TNR3-). This TCR was sampled from a human donor in good health. Some clones in this sample may be carry-over from other donors' samples. The CDR3 region is CASSADSNGYGYTF.